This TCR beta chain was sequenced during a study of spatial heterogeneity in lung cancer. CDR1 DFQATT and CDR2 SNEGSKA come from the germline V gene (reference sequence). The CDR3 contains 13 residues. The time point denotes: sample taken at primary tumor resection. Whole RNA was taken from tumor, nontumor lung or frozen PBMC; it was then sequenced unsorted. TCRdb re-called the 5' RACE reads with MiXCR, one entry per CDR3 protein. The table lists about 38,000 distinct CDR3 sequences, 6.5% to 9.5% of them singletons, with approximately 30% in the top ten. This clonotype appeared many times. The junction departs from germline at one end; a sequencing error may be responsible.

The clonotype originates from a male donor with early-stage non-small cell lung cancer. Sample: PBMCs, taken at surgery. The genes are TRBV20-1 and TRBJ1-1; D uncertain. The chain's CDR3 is CSARGKLGTEAFF. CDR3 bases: TGCAGTGCAAGAGGGAAACTGGGCACTGAAGCTTTCTTT.